One TCR beta chain is described in this entry. What it binds is unknown. Produced via immunoSEQ multiplex PCR; TCRdb's table is partial and in-frame only. The data contain tens of thousands of clones, roughly 73% of them singletons. The sample is drawn from a study of vaccination effects on CD4 cells after COVID-19. About the study: It was with about 10 IU/ml IL-2 and around 9.9 ug/ml peptides that some 1.8 million PBMC per well were cultured. The study, taken as a whole, reports: Clones that were induced by infection or by vaccine showed marked contraction late after vaccination.

Culture lasted under 13 days before CD4+ T cell isolation. Two-dose vaccination with either BNT162b2 or mRNA-1273 was given to the participants. Vaccinees lacked prior SARS-CoV-2 infection and tested negative for nucleocapsid antibodies. V was trimmed by 2 bases and J by 2 bases, leaving 13 bases between them. CDR1 MNHEY and CDR2 SVGEGT come from the germline V gene. The CDR3 length is 16 residues. This chain uses TRBV6-2 or TRBV6-3 with TRBJ1-5; D gene unclear. This material consisted of CD4+ T cells from PBMCs cultured without peptide, taken after COVID-19 vaccination. The origin of this receptor is a human donor who received a COVID-19 vaccine. The CDR3 loop reads CASSYARTAGNQPQHF. The CDR3 nucleotides read TGTGCCAGCAGTTACGCCCGGACTGCCGGCAATCAGCCCCAGCATTTT.